The present T cell receptor beta chain was sequenced within a study of T cell changes during pregnancy in multiple sclerosis. Some clones are missing from TCRdb's copy, which holds only in-frame ones; the method was immunoSEQ multiplex PCR. The repertoire holds around 21,000 clones, with about 88% as singletons. The CDR3 runs to 16 residues. In germline, CDR1 is SNHLY, CDR2 FYNNEI. The ends were cut back, 0 bases at V and 3 bases at J, with 12 bases in the middle. The source was CD8+ T cells from peripheral blood mononuclear cells, collected after pregnancy. The TCR originated in a female donor in good health, enrolled as a control in a pregnancy study. This chain connects TRBV2 to TRBJ1-5, with D hard to call. The CDR3 spells CASSEARGLINQPQHF. CDR3 nucleotides: TGTGCCAGCAGTGAAGCGCGAGGACTAATCAATCAGCCCCAGCATTTT.